These 8 T cell receptor beta chains were sequenced from one sample in a study of vaccination and CD4 T cells after COVID-19. The Oncomine TCR Beta short-read assay was what sequenced the DNA obtained from cultured CD4+ T cells. Each CDR3 protein is one row after TCRdb ran MiXCR on the PCR reads. This repertoire shows 9,500 to 15,000 distinct CDR3 sequences, less than 40% found once; its top ten account for around 20%. These receptors lack a known antigen. Treatment specified: approximately 11-day PBMC culture with coronavirus spike peptide pools or control peptides (ViraFEST assay). The sequenced sample consisted of cultured CD4+ T cells from blood. The receptor source for this set is a human donor with COVID-19.

V usage is TRBV7-2 and J usage is TRBJ1-5; unclear D gene. Germline CDR1 and CDR2: SGHTA and FQGNSA. The CDR3 is made up of 15 amino acids. V was clipped by 5 bases and J by 0 bases, with 11 bases between them. The CDR3 DNA follows: TGTGCCAGCAGCCCAAACGCGTATAGCAATCAGCCCCAGCATTTT. Amino acids: CASSPNAYSNQPQHF.

The chain joins TRBV4-3 to TRBJ2-3, with no clear D. V gave up 0 bases and J gave up 4 bases, with 8 bases separating them. This CDR3 comprises 14 residues. Germline V gene data show CDR1 as LGHNA and CDR2 as YSLEER. This CDR3 reads CASSQDLSADTQYF. The CDR3 nucleotides read TGCGCCAGCAGCCAAGATCTCAGCGCAGATACGCAGTATTTT.

The chain couples TRBV7-9 to TRBJ2-5, with 13 bases matching TRBD2. The germline CDR1 and CDR2 sequences are SEHNR and FQNEAQ (reference sequence). This CDR3 contains 18 residues. The ends lost 5 bases at V and 2 bases at J; junction bases unmatched: 11. CDR3 DNA: TGTGCCAGCAGCCAGTCCGGACTAGCGGGGGCATTTCAAGAGACCCAGTACTTC. Translated: CASSQSGLAGAFQETQYF.

This sequence joins TRBV29-1 and TRBJ1-1, with 9 bases aligning to TRBD1. Germline V gives CDR1 SQVTM, CDR2 ANQGSEA. With 0 bases clipped from V and 5 bases from J, the junction kept 4 bases outside the gene matches. The length of the CDR3 is 14 residues. CDR3: CSVEEGTGFTEAFF. In DNA form, the CDR3 reads TGCAGCGTTGAAGAAGGGACAGGGTTTACTGAAGCTTTCTTT.

The genes are TRBV6-1 and TRBJ1-2; D perhaps matches TRBD1 (6 bases). The CDR3 consists of 15 residues. The V end was cut by 1 base, the J end by 4 bases, with 13 bases between. The germline gives CDR1 MNHNS, CDR2 SASEGT. The CDR3 coding sequence is TGTGCCAGCAGTGAAGGGACAGCCTACCTCTATGGCTACACCTTC. This gives the protein CASSEGTAYLYGYTF.

This clonotype came up a few times. The V call is TRBV7-2, the J call TRBJ2-1, with D tentatively TRBD1 (5 bases). Germline assignment: CDR1 SGHTA and CDR2 FQGNSA. Trimming took off 5 bases at V and 10 bases at J, with 15 bases between the two ends. The CDR3 contains 13 residues. CDR3 amino acids: CASSRPKQEEQFF. The CDR3 bases are TGTGCCAGCAGCCGGCCTAAACAGGAAGAGCAGTTCTTC.

V usage is TRBV18 and J usage is TRBJ1-1; D is uncertain. V was trimmed by 2 bases and J by 1 base, leaving 14 bases between them. CDR1 is KGHSH and CDR2 is LQKENI in the germline V gene. The CDR3 has 16 residues. The CDR3 region is CASSPLGSSTNTEAFF. CDR3 in DNA: TGTGCCAGCTCACCATTGGGGAGTTCAACGAACACTGAAGCTTTCTTT. The full variable domain, rest sourced from reference TRBV18 and TRBJ1-1, is NAGVMQNPRHLVRRRGQEARLRCSPMKGHSHVYWYRQLPEEGLKFMVYLQKENIIDESGMPKERFSAEFPKEGPSILRIQQVVRGDSAAYFCASSPLGSSTNTEAFFGQGTRLTVV.

This clonotype was seen a handful of times. V and J are TRBV7-2 and TRBJ2-5; 10 positions match TRBD2. The CDR3 consists of 18 residues. Germline CDR1 is SGHTA and CDR2 is FQGNSA. With 1 base clipped from V and 6 bases from J, the junction kept 14 bases outside the gene matches. CDR3 in DNA: TGTGCCAGCAGCTTAGGTTTCGGAAGCGGGGGGGCCTTGAAGACCCAGTACTTC. It encodes CASSLGFGSGGALKTQYF.